What follows are 20 T cell receptor beta chains derived from one specimen sequenced in a study of T cell responses to AZD1222 COVID-19 vaccine. Profiled with immunoSEQ multiplex PCR; TCRdb holds only in-frame clones, not every one. In the table there are about 120,000 clones, just under 95% of which are singletons. Sequences were derived from peripheral blood, sampled on day 0 of AZD1222 vaccination. The receptors shown here come from an adult in good health.

The chain employs TRBV4-1 and TRBJ1-3, with 8 bases lining up with TRBD1. V dropped 1 base and J dropped 0; count of bases not matched to a gene: 8. CDR1 and CDR2 from the germline V gene are MGHRA and YSYEKL. The CDR3 contains 18 residues. The CDR3 region has the DNA TGCGCCAGCAGCCAAGGCCCCGGGACAGGCCGCTCTGGAAACACCATATATTTT. This gives the protein CASSQGPGTGRSGNTIYF.

V is TRBV6-5 and J is TRBJ2-7, with TRBD1 as a possible D gene (6 bases). The CDR3 consists of 13 residues. Germline V lookup: CDR1 MNHEY, CDR2 SVGAGI. The V gene lost 6 bases and the J gene lost 4 bases, with 13 bases spanning the gap. DNA for the CDR3: TGTGCCAGCAGCCGGACAGTTCGGTACGAGCAGTACTTC. It is translated as CASSRTVRYEQYF.

The chain combines TRBV3-1 (or the pseudogene TRBV3-2) with TRBJ2-2; TRBD1 matches at 8 bases. With 1 base clipped from V and 7 bases from J, the junction kept 5 bases outside the gene matches. Germline assignment: CDR1 LGHDT and CDR2 YNNKEL (reference sequence). The CDR3 runs 15 residues. The CDR3: CASSQGQGARGELFF. CDR3 bases: TGTGCCAGCAGCCAAGGTCAGGGGGCTCGCGGGGAGCTGTTTTTT.

The genes are TRBV7-8 and TRBJ2-7, with D possibly matching TRBD1 (5 bases). The germline gives CDR1 SGHVS, CDR2 FQNEAQ. The CDR3 spans 14 residues. Trimming removed 1 base at V and 4 bases at J, with 11 bases between. The CDR3: CASSLVAGMYEQYF. In DNA, the CDR3 is TGTGCCAGCAGCTTAGTGGCAGGGATGTACGAGCAGTACTTC.

The rearrangement joins TRBV28 to TRBJ2-7; 10 positions match TRBD1. The CDR3 extends over 13 amino acids. Germline lookup yields CDR1 MDHEN and CDR2 SYDVKM. V dropped 8 bases and J dropped 3; count of bases not matched to a gene: 4. The DNA of the CDR3 is TGTGCCAGCGGGACAGGGGCATTCTACGAGCAGTACTTC. Its translation: CASGTGAFYEQYF. The variable domain in full, with the rest retrieved from reference TRBV28 and TRBJ2-7, is DVKVTQSSRYLVKRTGEKVFLECVQDMDHENMFWYRQDPGLGLRLIYFSYDVKMKEKGDIPEGYSVSREKKERFSLILESASTNQTSMYLCASGTGAFYEQYFGPGTRLTVT.

The chain has TRBV6-5 and TRBJ1-5; 10 bases map to TRBD1. The CDR3 sequence is 15 residues long. Germline loops: CDR1 MNHEY, CDR2 SVGAGI. J lost 11 bases, V lost 8 bases, and 15 bases had no gene match. Here the CDR3 reads CASASRDRGFGAQHF. CDR3 bases: TGTGCCAGCGCATCACGGGACAGGGGATTCGGGGCCCAGCATTTT.

The chain employs TRBV5-1 and TRBJ1-3; D uncertain. V lost 3 bases to trimming and J lost 0 bases, with 4 bases between them. The CDR3 is 13 amino acids. The germline gives CDR1 SGHRS, CDR2 YFSETQ. CDR3 amino acids: CASSSSSGNTIYF. The CDR3 coding sequence is TGCGCCAGCAGCTCGAGCTCTGGAAACACCATATATTTT.

The V call is TRBV6-5, the J call TRBJ2-1, with 9 bases fitting TRBD2. The trim removed 2 bases at V and 6 bases at J, leaving 5 bases unmatched. This CDR3 is built from 15 residues. Germline V lookup: CDR1 MNHEY, CDR2 SVGAGI. Here the CDR3 DNA reads TGTGCCAGCAGTTACGTTCGCGGGAGGGTCAATGAGCAGTTCTTC. Translated: CASSYVRGRVNEQFF.

In DNA, the CDR3 is TGTGCCAGCAGCCTGTCGGTACTGACCTCCAATGAGCAGTTCTTC. Protein sequence: CASSLSVLTSNEQFF. V usage is TRBV3-1 (or the pseudogene TRBV3-2) and J usage is TRBJ2-1; D remains ambiguous. V was clipped by 4 bases and J by 6 bases, with 16 bases between them. This CDR3 is built from 15 residues. CDR1 LGHDT and CDR2 YNNKEL come from the germline V gene (reference sequence).

V gene TRBV12-3 or TRBV12-4 combines with J gene TRBJ2-7, with D maybe TRBD2 (5 bases). The CDR3 is 12 residues long. Trimming removed 4 bases from V and 5 bases from J, with 9 bases in between. The CDR3 reads CASSSLAHEQYF. CDR3 nucleotide sequence: TGTGCCAGCAGTTCCCTAGCCCACGAGCAGTACTTC.

V and J are TRBV10-2 and TRBJ1-1; D is possibly TRBD1 (6 bases). The CDR3 spans 13 residues. Germline CDR1 and CDR2: WSHSY and SAAADI. V dropped 7 bases and J dropped 4 bases, with 13 bases sitting between them. CDR3 sequence: CASKNREATEAFF. The CDR3 region has the DNA TGCGCCAGCAAGAACAGGGAGGCCACTGAAGCTTTCTTT.

V is TRBV7-2 and J is TRBJ2-3; perhaps TRBD2 as D (6 bases). This CDR3 has 15 amino acids. Per germline, CDR1 SGHTA and CDR2 FQGNSA. V shed 2 bases and J shed 2 bases, with 11 bases lying between them. In DNA, the CDR3 is TGTGCCAGCAGCTTATCCGGGACTTACACAGATACGCAGTATTTT. Translating it yields CASSLSGTYTDTQYF.

This clone was seen only once. This chain uses TRBV3-1 (or the pseudogene TRBV3-2) with TRBJ2-7; D not certain. V was trimmed by 4 bases and J by 0 bases, leaving 13 bases between them. From germline, CDR1 is LGHDT and CDR2 YNNKEL (reference sequence). The CDR3 totals 15 residues. The CDR3: CASSPHGPSSYEQYF. The CDR3 region has the DNA TGTGCCAGCAGCCCCCACGGGCCTAGCTCCTACGAGCAGTACTTC.

The gene calls are TRBV5-1 and TRBJ2-3; D is tentatively TRBD1 or TRBD2 (6 bases each). Trimming cost V 7 bases and J 5 bases, with 20 bases left between them. In germline, CDR1 is SGHRS, CDR2 YFSETQ. The length of the CDR3 is 15 residues. CDR3 sequence: CASLASGAEGDTQYF. CDR3 nucleotide sequence: TGCGCCAGCTTGGCTTCGGGGGCGGAGGGAGATACGCAGTATTTT.

V usage is TRBV7-9 and J usage is TRBJ2-3; D gene ambiguous. CDR3 length: 13 amino acids. CDR1 and CDR2 from the germline V gene are SEHNR and FQNEAQ (reference sequence). The ends were cut back, 5 bases at V and 4 bases at J, with 10 bases in the middle. CDR3 sequence: CASSLSRADTQYF. DNA for the CDR3: TGTGCCAGCAGCCTCTCGAGAGCAGATACGCAGTATTTT.

The chain recombines TRBV5-1 with TRBJ1-3; D call uncertain. The germline V and J ends were trimmed by 1 base and 0 bases, with 8 bases remaining between them. CDR1 and CDR2 (germline): SGHRS, YFSETQ. The CDR3 covers 15 residues. CDR3 protein: CASSLTQNSGNTIYF. In DNA form, the CDR3 reads TGCGCCAGCAGCTTGACACAAAACTCTGGAAACACCATATATTTT.

The V gene is TRBV7-6, the J gene TRBJ1-4; the D is unclear. Per germline, CDR1 SGHVS and CDR2 FNYEAQ. The CDR3 is made up of 16 amino acids. The ends were cut back, 3 bases at V and 8 bases at J, with 19 bases in the middle. Here the CDR3 DNA reads TGTGCCAGCAGCTTCTCCTTTTTCGGCCCGGGGGAAAAACTGTTTTTT. Its protein product is CASSFSFFGPGEKLFF.

This chain links TRBV15 with TRBJ2-2, with 7 bases matching TRBD2. With 2 bases clipped from V and 3 bases from J, the junction kept 6 bases outside the gene matches. This CDR3 region has 16 residues. CDR1 LNHNV and CDR2 YYDKDF come from the germline V gene (reference sequence). CDR3 nucleotides: TGTGCCACCAGCAGAAAGACTAGCACAGACACCGGGGAGCTGTTTTTT. Its translation is CATSRKTSTDTGELFF. The full variable domain, with the rest looked up from reference TRBV15 and TRBJ2-2, is DAMVIQNPRYQVTQFGKPVTLSCSQTLNHNVMYWYQQKSSQAPKLLFHYYDKDFNNEADTPDNFQSRRPNTSFCFLDIRSPGLGDTAMYLCATSRKTSTDTGELFFGEGSRLTVL.

The chain has TRBV9 and TRBJ1-2, with 8 bases matching TRBD1. Germline V lookup: CDR1 SGDLS, CDR2 YYNGEE. Trimming removed 2 bases from V and 5 bases from J; junction bases left unmatched: 8. This CDR3 is built from 15 residues. The CDR3 DNA reads as TGTGCCAGCAGCGTTGACAGGGGTGCCACGTATGGCTACACCTTC. Translation: CASSVDRGATYGYTF.

The V call is TRBV7-9, the J call TRBJ2-1; TRBD1 matches 8 bases. The germline gives CDR1 SEHNR, CDR2 FQNEAQ (reference sequence). V trimming: 2 bases; J trimming: 7 bases; junction bases outside the gene matches: 7. This CDR3 region has 15 residues. The CDR3 sequence: CASSLIQGAWNEQFF. The CDR3 nucleotides are TGTGCCAGCAGCTTAATCCAGGGGGCATGGAATGAGCAGTTCTTC.